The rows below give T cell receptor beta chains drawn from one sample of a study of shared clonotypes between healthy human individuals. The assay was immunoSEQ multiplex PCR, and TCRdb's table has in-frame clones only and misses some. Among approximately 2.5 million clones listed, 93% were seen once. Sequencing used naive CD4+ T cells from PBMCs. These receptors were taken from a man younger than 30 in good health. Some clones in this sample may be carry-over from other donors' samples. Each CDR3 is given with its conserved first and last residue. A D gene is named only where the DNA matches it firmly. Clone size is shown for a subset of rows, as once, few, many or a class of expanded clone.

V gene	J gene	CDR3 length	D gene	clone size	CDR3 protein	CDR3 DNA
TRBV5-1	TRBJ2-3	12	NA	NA	CASSLTTDTQYF	TGCGCCAGCAGCTTGACCACAGATACGCAGTATTTT
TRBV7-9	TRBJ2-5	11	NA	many	CASSFQETQYF	TGTGCCAGCAGCTTCCAAGAGACCCAGTACTTC
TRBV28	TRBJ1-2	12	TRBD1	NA	CASSLLTGGGTF	TGTGCCAGCAGTTTGCTAACAGGGGGCGGCACCTTC
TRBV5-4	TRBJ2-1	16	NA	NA	CASTPFGRDSYNEQFF	TGTGCCAGCACCCCGTTTGGGCGCGACAGTTACAATGAGCAGTTCTTC
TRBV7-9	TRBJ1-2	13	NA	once	CASSLDGVYGYTF	TGTGCCAGCAGCTTAGACGGAGTCTATGGCTACACCTTC
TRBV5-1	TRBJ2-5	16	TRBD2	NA	CASSLALSGGQETQYF	TGCGCCAGCAGCTTGGCTCTTAGCGGGGGTCAAGAGACCCAGTACTTC
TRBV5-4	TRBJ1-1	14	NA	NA	CASSLKGRNTEAFF	TGTGCCAGCAGCTTAAAGGGGCGGAACACTGAAGCTTTCTTT
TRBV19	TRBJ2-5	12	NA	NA	CASSIMSGPQYF	TGTGCCAGTAGTATCATGAGTGGCCCCCAGTACTTC
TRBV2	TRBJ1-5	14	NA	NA	CASSEAARRQPQHF	TGTGCCAGCAGTGAAGCGGCCAGGCGTCAGCCCCAGCATTTT
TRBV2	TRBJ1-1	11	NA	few	CASSEETEAFF	TGTGCCAGCAGTGAAGAAACTGAAGCTTTCTTT
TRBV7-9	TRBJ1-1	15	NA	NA	CASSPGEGMNTEAFF	TGTGCCAGCAGCCCGGGAGAGGGGATGAACACTGAAGCTTTCTTT
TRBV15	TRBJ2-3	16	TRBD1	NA	CATSSGRTGGTDTQYF	TGTGCCACCAGCAGTGGGAGGACAGGGGGCACAGATACGCAGTATTTT
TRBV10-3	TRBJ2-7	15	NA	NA	CAISHRTDGNYEQYF	TGTGCCATCAGCCACCGGACAGACGGAAACTACGAGCAGTACTTC